The sequence of this T cell receptor (beta chain) was determined in a study of regulatory T cells in long-lasting Graves disease (dated by TCRdb to 2020 to 2022). For the study in its entirety: Persistent Graves' disease was defined as antithyroid drug treatment for over 5 years with persistently positive TSH receptor autoantibodies. Patients with persistent Graves' disease were compared with patients with newly diagnosed Graves' disease using TCR sequencing and RNA sequencing of peripheral blood. The study took place in China and was registered as a clinical trial. A total of 33 samples underwent TCR sequencing, from roughly 13 patients with persistent Graves' disease and roughly 20 patients with newly diagnosed Graves' disease. Persistent Graves' disease patients in the clinical cohort had taken antithyroid drugs for about 9.7 years on average. General findings and caveats noted by the study authors: Compared with newly diagnosed patients, patients with persistent Graves' disease had lower TCR Shannon entropy and fewer highly expanded clones, which suggests clonal expansion. A larger number of public clonotypes was shared among persistent patients (approximately 2,600) than among newly diagnosed patients (around 880). The authors noted that the small sample size was a limitation that may lower accuracy. Sequencing and analysis were restricted to the TCR beta chain. The study examined only peripheral blood because the primary lesion, thyroid tissue, could not be accessed.

Interpreted using the paper, the time point label stands for: persistent/refractory GD, antithyroid drugs over 5 years with positive TRAb. RNA was extracted from PBMCs in TRIzol for both TCR sequencing and RNA sequencing. Graves' disease was diagnosed according to American Thyroid Association guidelines. The patients came from an endocrinology department in Xi'an, China. From each patient, 8 to 10 milliliters of peripheral blood was collected into an EDTA anticoagulant tube. PBMCs were isolated by Ficoll Paque Plus density gradient separation without further T cell sorting. An Agilent 2100 Bioanalyzer and agarose gel were used to check RNA quality, while a NanoDrop 2000 measured RNA concentration. Library creation used multiplex PCR. Instrument on record: Illumina HiSeq 4000. iRepertoire HTBI primers and Arm-PCR amplification of CDR3 regions were used to construct TCR beta libraries. Gel purification was performed on PCR products prior to sequencing. The paper's processing steps were these. A total of around 59 TRBV and some 15 TRBJ segments were identified across samples and were used for gene usage analysis of CDR3 amino acid clonotypes. COPE and FqMerger were used to merge filtered high-quality paired reads into contigs. BLAST was used to align contigs to the IMGT TRBV, TRBD and TRBJ reference genes, and CDR3 was defined following IMGT. Highly expanded clones were defined as clonotypes with a frequency above 0.1%. Shannon entropy served as the measure of repertoire diversity, while the Gini coefficient captured V-J evenness. A clonotype found in more than one individual was treated as public. The public reads were quality trimmed at Q25 with fastp and then assembled into clones with MiXCR by TCRdb, keeping productive beta chains. All rows with the same CDR3 protein become a single entry with the most common DNA and genes. These V and J calls are TCRdb output, not the study's own analysis. The sample table contains over 250,000 distinct CDR3 sequences; only one count was recorded for around 23% of them. The ten most abundant clones make up 56% of the sample.

With regard to this clonotype: The target of this receptor is not known. A much more abundant neighbour one base away suggests this may be a read error.

Sequencing was performed on peripheral blood mononuclear cells (PBMCs), taken when the disease was refractory, from a patient treated with antithyroid drugs. The receptor's source is a female donor with Graves disease.

The CDR3 amino acid sequence is: CATSDFSQEGDTGELFF. In nucleotides, the sequence is TGTGCCACCAGTGATTTTAGTCAGGAAGGTGACACCGGGGAGCTGTTTTTT. The sequence is built from TRBV24-1 and TRBJ2-2, with no confident D gene call. Counted from cysteine to phenylalanine, this CDR3 has 17 amino acids. The CDR3 DNA has 51 bases and is translated from base 1. CDR1 KGHDR and CDR2 SFDVKD are derived from the germline V gene. The junction carries 14 bases between V and J, which are trimmed by 1 base and 3 bases respectively.